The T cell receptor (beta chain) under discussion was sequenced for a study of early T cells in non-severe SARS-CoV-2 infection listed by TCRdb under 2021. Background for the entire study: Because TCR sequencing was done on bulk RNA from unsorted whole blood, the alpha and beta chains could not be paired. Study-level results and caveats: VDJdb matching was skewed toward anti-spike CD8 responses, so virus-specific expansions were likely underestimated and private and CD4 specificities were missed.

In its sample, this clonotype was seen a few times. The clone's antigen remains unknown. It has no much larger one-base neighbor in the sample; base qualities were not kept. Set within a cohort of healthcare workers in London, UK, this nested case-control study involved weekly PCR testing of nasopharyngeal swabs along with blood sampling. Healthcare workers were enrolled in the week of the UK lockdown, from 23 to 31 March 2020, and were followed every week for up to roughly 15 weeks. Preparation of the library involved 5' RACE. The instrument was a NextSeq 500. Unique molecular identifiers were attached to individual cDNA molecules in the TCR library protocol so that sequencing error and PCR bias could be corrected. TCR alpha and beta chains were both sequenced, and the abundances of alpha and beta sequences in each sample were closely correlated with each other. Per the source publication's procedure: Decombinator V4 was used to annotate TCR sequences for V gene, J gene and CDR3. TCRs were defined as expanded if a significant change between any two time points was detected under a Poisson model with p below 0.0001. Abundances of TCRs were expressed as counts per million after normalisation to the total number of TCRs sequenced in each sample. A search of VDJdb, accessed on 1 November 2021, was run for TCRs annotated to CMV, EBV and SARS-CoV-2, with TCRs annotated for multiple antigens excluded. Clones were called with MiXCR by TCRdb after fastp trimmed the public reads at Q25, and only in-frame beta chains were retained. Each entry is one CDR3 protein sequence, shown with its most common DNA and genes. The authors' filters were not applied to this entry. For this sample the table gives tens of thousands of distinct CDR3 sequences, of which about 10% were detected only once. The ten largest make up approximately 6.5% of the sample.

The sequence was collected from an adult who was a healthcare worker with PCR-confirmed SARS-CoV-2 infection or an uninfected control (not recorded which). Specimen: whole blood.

The encoded CDR3 is CASSLRDSRTDTQYF. The nucleotides read TGTGCCAGCAGCTTACGGGACAGCAGGACAGATACGCAGTATTTT. Recombination linked TRBV7-9 to TRBJ2-3; TRBD1 agrees with 7 junctional bases. V is cut back by 2 bases and J by 3 bases, with 5 bases in the junction unmatched. The CDR3 numbers 15 residues from cysteine through phenylalanine. Only CDR3 DNA is held: 45 bases, read in frame from base 1. From a lookup of the germline V gene (reference sequence), CDR1 and CDR2 are SEHNR and FQNEAQ.